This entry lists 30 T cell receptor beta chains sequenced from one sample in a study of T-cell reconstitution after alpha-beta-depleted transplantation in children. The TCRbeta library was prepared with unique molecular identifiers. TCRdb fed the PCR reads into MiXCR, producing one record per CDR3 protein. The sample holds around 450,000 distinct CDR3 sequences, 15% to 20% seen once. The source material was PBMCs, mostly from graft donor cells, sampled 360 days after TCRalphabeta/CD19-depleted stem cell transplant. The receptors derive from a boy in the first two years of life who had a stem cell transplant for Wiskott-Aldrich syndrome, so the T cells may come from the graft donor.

In nucleotides, the CDR3 is TGTGCCAGCAGTTACTACAGGGCTGGAGGTCATGAAAAACTGTTTTTT. As protein: CASSYYRAGGHEKLFF. This chain links TRBV6-5 with TRBJ1-4; tentative D call: TRBD1 (6 bases). This CDR3 has 16 residues. CDR1 and CDR2 (germline): MNHEY, SVGAGI. Trimming shortened V by 1 base and J by 6 bases, and 15 bases separated the two germline ends.

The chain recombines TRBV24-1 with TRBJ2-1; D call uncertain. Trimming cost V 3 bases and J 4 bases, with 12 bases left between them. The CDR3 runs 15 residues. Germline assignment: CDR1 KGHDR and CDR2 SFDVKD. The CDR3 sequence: CATSDPNGGYNEQFF. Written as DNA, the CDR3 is TGTGCCACCAGTGATCCCAATGGTGGATACAATGAGCAGTTCTTC.

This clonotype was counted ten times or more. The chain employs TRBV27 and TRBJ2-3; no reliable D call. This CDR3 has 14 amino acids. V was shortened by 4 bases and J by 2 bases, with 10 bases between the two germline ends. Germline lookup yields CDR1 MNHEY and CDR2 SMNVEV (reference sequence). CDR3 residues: CASSSRLSTDTQYF. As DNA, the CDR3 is TGTGCCAGCAGTTCACGACTTTCCACAGATACGCAGTATTTT.

The CDR3 spells CASSALSSYEQYF. CDR3 nucleotides: TGTGCCAGCAGTGCGCTGAGCTCCTACGAGCAGTACTTC. The gene calls are TRBV12-3 or TRBV12-4 and TRBJ2-7; no clear D. This CDR3 is built from 13 residues. V was clipped by 5 bases and J by 0 bases, with 8 bases between them.

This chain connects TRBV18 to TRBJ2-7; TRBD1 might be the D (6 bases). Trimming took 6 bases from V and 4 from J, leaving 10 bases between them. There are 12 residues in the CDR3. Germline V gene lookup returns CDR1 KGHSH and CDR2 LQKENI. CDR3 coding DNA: TGTGCCAGCTCCCGGACAGAGTACGAGCAGTACTTC. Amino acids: CASSRTEYEQYF.

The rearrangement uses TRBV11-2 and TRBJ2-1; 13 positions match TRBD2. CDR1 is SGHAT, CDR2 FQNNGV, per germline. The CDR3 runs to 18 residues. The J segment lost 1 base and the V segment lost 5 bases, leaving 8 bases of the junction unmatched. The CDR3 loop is CASSARGTSGKSYNEQFF. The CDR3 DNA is TGTGCCAGCAGCGCAAGAGGGACTAGCGGGAAGTCCTACAATGAGCAGTTCTTC.

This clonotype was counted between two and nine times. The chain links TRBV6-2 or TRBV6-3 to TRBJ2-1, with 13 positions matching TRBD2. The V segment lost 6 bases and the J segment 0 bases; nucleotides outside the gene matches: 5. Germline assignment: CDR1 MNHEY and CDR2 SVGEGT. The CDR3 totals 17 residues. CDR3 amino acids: CASRGTSGAPSYNEQFF. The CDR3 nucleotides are TGTGCCAGCAGGGGGACTAGCGGGGCCCCCTCCTACAATGAGCAGTTCTTC.

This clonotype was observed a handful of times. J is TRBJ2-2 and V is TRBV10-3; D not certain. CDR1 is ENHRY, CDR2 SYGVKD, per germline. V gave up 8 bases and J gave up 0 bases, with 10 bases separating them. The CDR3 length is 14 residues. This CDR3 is CAISHSANTGELFF. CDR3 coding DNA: TGTGCCATCTCTCACAGTGCGAACACCGGGGAGCTGTTTTTT.

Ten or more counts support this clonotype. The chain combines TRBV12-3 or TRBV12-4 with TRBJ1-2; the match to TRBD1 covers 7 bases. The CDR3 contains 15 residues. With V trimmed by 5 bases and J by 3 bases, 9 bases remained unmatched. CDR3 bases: TGTGCCAGCAGTCCCTCCTACACAGGGGACTATGGCTACACCTTC. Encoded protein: CASSPSYTGDYGYTF.

Here the CDR3 reads CASFLTSGPTRHEQFF. For the CDR3, the DNA is TGTGCCAGCTTCTTGACTAGCGGTCCTACAAGGCATGAGCAGTTCTTC. The chain joins TRBV18 to TRBJ2-1; 9 nucleotides align to TRBD2. V was clipped by 7 bases and J by 8 bases; unmatched bases: 15. The germline V gene has CDR1 KGHSH and CDR2 LQKENI. CDR3 size: 16 residues. Full variable domain (rest looked up from reference TRBV18 and TRBJ2-1): NAGVMQNPRHLVRRRGQEARLRCSPMKGHSHVYWYRQLPEEGLKFMVYLQKENIIDESGMPKERFSAEFPKEGPSILRIQQVVRGDSAAYFCASFLTSGPTRHEQFFGPGTRLTVL.

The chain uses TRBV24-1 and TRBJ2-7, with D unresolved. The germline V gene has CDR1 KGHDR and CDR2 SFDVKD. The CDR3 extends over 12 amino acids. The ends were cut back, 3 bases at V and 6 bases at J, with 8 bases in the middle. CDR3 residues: CATSDPHGEQYF. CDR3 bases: TGTGCCACCAGTGATCCGCATGGCGAGCAGTACTTC.

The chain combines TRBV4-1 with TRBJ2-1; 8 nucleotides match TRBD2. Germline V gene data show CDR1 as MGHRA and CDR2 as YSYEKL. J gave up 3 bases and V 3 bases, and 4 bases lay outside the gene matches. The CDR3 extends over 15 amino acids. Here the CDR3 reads CASSHNGGVYNEQFF. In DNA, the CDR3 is TGCGCCAGCAGCCACAACGGGGGGGTCTACAATGAGCAGTTCTTC.

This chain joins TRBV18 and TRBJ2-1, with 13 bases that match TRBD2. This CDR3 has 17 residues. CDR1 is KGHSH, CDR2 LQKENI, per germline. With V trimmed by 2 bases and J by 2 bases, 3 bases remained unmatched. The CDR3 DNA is TGTGCCAGCTCACCAGCACTAGCGGGAGGGCCCTACAATGAGCAGTTCTTC. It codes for CASSPALAGGPYNEQFF.

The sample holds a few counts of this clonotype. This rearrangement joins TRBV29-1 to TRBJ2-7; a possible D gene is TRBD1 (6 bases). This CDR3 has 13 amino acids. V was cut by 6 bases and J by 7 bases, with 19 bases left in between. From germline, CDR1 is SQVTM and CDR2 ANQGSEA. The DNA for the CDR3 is TGCAGCGTCCTCGGGACACCTTGGTTAGAGCAGTACTTC. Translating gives CSVLGTPWLEQYF.

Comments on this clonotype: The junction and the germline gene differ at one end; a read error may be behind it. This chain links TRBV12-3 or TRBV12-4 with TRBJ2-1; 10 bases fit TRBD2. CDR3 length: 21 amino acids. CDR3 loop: CASSLPPWTEKAGGPGNEQFF. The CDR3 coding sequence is TGTGCCAGCAGTTTGCCACCGTGGACGGAGAAAGCGGGAGGGCCAGGCAATGAGCAGTTCTTT.

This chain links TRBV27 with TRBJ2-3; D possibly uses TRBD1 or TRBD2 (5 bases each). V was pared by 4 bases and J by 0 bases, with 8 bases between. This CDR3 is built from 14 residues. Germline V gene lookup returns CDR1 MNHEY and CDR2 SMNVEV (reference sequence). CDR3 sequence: CASSSGASTDTQYF. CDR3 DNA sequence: TGTGCCAGCAGTTCCGGGGCCAGCACAGATACGCAGTATTTT.

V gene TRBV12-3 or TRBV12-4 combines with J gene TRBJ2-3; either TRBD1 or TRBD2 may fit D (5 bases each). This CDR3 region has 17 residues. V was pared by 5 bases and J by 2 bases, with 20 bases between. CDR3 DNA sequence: TGTGCCAGCAGTCCCCGAGGGCGGCGGACAAACACAGATACGCAGTATTTT. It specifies CASSPRGRRTNTDTQYF.

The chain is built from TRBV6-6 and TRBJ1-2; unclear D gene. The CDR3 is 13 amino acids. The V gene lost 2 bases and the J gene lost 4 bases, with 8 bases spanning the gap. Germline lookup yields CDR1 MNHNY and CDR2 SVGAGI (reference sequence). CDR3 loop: CASSYEGGYGYTF. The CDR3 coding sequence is TGTGCCAGCAGTTACGAGGGCGGCTATGGCTACACCTTC.

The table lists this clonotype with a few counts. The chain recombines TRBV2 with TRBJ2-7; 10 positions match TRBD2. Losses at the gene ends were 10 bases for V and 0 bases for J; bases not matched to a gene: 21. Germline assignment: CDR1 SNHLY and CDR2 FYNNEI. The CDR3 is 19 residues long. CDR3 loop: CATILPGPRGTSASYEQYF. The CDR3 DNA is TGTGCCACCATTTTACCGGGACCCCGGGGGACTAGCGCCTCCTACGAGCAGTACTTC.

The CDR3 region is CASRSGDRARDTEAFF. In nucleotides, the CDR3 is TGTGCCAGCAGATCAGGGGACCGAGCACGCGACACTGAAGCTTTCTTT. The gene calls are TRBV6-1 and TRBJ1-1; maybe TRBD1 (6 bases). V was clipped by 6 bases and J by 3 bases, with 20 bases between them. The germline gives CDR1 MNHNS, CDR2 SASEGT. The CDR3 runs 16 residues.

As DNA, the CDR3 is TGCAGCGTTGAACCCCCCGTCTCACCCACAGATACGCAGTATTTT. Residues: CSVEPPVSPTDTQYF. The chain has TRBV29-1 and TRBJ2-3; D call uncertain. The CDR3 is 15 amino acids. Trimming cost V 2 bases and J 2 bases, with 14 bases left between them. Germline-derived CDR1 and CDR2 are SQVTM and ANQGSEA.

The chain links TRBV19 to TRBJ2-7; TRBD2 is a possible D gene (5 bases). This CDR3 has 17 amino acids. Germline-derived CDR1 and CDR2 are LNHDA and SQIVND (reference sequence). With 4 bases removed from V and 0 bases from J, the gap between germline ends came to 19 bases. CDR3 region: CASSKGKGSAPSYEQYF. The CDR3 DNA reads TGTGCCAGTAGTAAGGGAAAGGGTAGCGCTCCCTCCTACGAGCAGTACTTC. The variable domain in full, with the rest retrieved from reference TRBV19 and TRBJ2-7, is DGGITQSPKYLFRKEGQNVTLSCEQNLNHDAMYWYRQDPGQGLRLIYYSQIVNDFQKGDIAEGYSVSREKKESFPLTVTSAQKNPTAFYLCASSKGKGSAPSYEQYFGPGTRLTVT.

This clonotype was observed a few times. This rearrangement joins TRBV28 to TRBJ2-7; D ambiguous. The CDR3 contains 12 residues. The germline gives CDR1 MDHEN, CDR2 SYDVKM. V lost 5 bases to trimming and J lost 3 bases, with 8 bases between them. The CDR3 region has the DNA TGTGCCAGCAGTAGTCTCTACTACGAGCAGTACTTC. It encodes CASSSLYYEQYF.

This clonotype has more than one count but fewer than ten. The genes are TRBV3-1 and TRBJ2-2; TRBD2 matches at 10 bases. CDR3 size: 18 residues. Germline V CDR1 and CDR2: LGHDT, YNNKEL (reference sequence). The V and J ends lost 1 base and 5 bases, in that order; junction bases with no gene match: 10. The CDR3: CASSQGTSGPPRTGELFF. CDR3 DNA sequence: TGTGCCAGCAGCCAAGGGACTAGCGGCCCCCCCAGGACCGGGGAGCTGTTTTTT. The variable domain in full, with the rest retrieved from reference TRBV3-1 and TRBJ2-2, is DTAVSQTPKYLVTQMGNDKSIKCEQNLGHDTMYWYKQDSKKFLKIMFSYNNKELIINETVPNRFSPKSPDKAHLNLHINSLELGDSAVYFCASSQGTSGPPRTGELFFGEGSRLTVL.

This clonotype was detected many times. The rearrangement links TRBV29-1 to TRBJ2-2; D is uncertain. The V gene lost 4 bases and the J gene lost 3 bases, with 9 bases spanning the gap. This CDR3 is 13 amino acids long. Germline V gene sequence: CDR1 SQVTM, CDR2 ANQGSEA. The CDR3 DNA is TGCAGCGTTGGAGAGCGATACACCGGGGAGCTGTTTTTT. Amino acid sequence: CSVGERYTGELFF.

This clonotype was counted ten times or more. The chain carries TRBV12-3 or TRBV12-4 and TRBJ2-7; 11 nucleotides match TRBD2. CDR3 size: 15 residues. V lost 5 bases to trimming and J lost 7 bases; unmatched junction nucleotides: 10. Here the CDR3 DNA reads TGTGCCAGCAGTCCGAATAGCGGGAGGGCCAATGAGCAGTACTTC. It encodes CASSPNSGRANEQYF.

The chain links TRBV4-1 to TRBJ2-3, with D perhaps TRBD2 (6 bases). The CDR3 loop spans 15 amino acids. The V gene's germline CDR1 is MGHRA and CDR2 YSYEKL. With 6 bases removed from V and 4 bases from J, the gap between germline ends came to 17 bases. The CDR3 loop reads CASSQTSERSDTQYF. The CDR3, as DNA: TGCGCCAGCAGTCAGACTAGTGAAAGGTCAGATACGCAGTATTTT.

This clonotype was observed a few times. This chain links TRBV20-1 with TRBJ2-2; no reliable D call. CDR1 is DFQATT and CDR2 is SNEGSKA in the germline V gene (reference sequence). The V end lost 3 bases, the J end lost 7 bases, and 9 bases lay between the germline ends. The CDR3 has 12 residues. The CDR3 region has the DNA TGCAGTGCTAGTCGGTTTGGCGGGGAGCTGTTTTTT. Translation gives CSASRFGGELFF.

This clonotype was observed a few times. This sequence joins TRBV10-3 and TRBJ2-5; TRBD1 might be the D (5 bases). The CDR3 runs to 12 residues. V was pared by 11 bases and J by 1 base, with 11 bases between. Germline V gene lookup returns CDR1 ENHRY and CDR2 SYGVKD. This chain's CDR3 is CAVSGFQETQYF. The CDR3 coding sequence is TGTGCCGTCTCAGGGTTCCAAGAGACCCAGTACTTC.

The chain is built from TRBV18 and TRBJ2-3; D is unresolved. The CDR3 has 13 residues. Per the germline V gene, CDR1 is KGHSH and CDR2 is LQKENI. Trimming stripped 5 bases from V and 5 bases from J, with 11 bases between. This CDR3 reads CASSKAAVDTQYF. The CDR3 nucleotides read TGTGCCAGCTCAAAGGCGGCTGTAGATACGCAGTATTTT.